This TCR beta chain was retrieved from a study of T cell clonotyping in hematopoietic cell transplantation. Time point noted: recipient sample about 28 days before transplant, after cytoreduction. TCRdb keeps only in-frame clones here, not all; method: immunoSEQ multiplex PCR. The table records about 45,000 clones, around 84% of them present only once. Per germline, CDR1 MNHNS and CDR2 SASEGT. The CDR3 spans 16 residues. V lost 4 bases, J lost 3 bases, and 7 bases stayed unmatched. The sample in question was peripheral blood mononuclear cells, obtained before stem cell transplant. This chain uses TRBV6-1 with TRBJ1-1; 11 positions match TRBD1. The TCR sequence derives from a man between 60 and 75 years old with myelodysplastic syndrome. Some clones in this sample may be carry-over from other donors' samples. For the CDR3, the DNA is TGTGCCAGCAGTGCCCGGGACAGGGGGGCCTACACTGAAGCTTTCTTT. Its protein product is CASSARDRGAYTEAFF.